The 12 T cell receptor beta chains in this list originate from one sample, sequenced in a study of CD8 T cells in Susac syndrome. RNA in amounts of about 0.5 to 1 ug was reverse transcribed with random hexamers. Via MiXCR, TCRdb re-called the immunoSEQ multiplex PCR reads, giving one row per CDR3 protein. The repertoire holds some 160,000 distinct CDR3 sequences, with roughly 92% as singletons. Sequenced: CD4+ T cells from PBMCs. Receptors originate from a human donor with Susac syndrome.

The CDR3 protein is CSALVREETQYF. In DNA, the CDR3 is TGCAGTGCCCTTGTCAGGGAAGAGACCCAGTACTTC. The chain combines TRBV20-1 with TRBJ2-5; D perhaps matches TRBD1 (5 bases). V dropped 6 bases and J dropped 3 bases, with 11 bases sitting between them. The V gene's germline CDR1 is DFQATT and CDR2 SNEGSKA (reference sequence). The CDR3 extends over 12 amino acids.

The chain uses TRBV9 and TRBJ1-1, with a tentative D call TRBD1 (6 bases). This CDR3 comprises 14 residues. Germline-derived CDR1 and CDR2 are SGDLS and YYNGEE. V lost 4 bases and J lost 3, with 13 bases in between. The CDR3 region has the DNA TGTGCCAGCAGCTTGACAGGTTGGGACACTGAAGCTTTCTTT. This codes for CASSLTGWDTEAFF.

The V gene is TRBV5-1, the J gene TRBJ1-2; D gene uncertain. The germline gives CDR1 SGHRS, CDR2 YFSETQ. V was clipped by 2 bases and J by 3 bases, with 14 bases between them. The CDR3 is made up of 15 amino acids. The CDR3 DNA is TGCGCCAGCAGCTTCGCGATTCCGGCGGACTATGGCTACACCTTC. This translates into CASSFAIPADYGYTF.

This clonotype was recorded once. The rearrangement links TRBV6-2 or TRBV6-3 to TRBJ2-5; the D gene is possibly TRBD1 (5 bases). The V gene lost 2 bases and the J gene lost 5 bases, with 15 bases spanning the gap. The CDR3 totals 15 residues. Germline V gene lookup returns CDR1 MNHEY and CDR2 SVGEGT. The CDR3 region is CASSYTNRIGETQYF. The CDR3 coding sequence is TGTGCCAGCAGTTACACAAACAGGATCGGGGAGACCCAGTACTTC.

The rearrangement joins TRBV5-1 to TRBJ2-5, with D unresolved. V gave up 4 bases and J gave up 3 bases, with 4 bases separating them. The germline gives CDR1 SGHRS, CDR2 YFSETQ. The CDR3 contains 11 residues. The CDR3 spells CASSIKETQYF. CDR3 DNA sequence: TGCGCCAGCAGCATCAAAGAGACCCAGTACTTC.

This sequence joins TRBV10-2 and TRBJ2-7; 10 bases agree with TRBD2. CDR3 length: 16 residues. The ends lost 6 bases at V and 0 bases at J; junction bases unmatched: 8. CDR1 WSHSY and CDR2 SAAADI come from the germline V gene. The CDR3 bases are TGCGCCAGCAGCGACCCTAGCGGGGGCAGCTCCTACGAGCAGTACTTC. This codes for CASSDPSGGSSYEQYF.

A note on this clonotype: Sequence at one end of the junction differs from germline and may be a read error. The chain has TRBV29-1 and TRBJ2-2; TRBD2 matches 14 bases. The CDR3 consists of 16 residues. Germline V gene sequence: CDR1 SQVTM, CDR2 ANQGSEA. The CDR3 coding sequence is TGCAGCGTGGAAGGACTAGCGGGGGGTCCCACCGGGGAGCTGTTTTTT. This encodes CSVEGLAGGPTGELFF.

The chain joins TRBV6-2 or TRBV6-3 to TRBJ1-5, with D possibly TRBD1 on 5 matching bases. Germline-derived CDR1 and CDR2 are MNHEY and SVGEGT. Trimming took off 2 bases at V and 9 bases at J, with 8 bases between the two ends. The CDR3 contains 12 residues. CDR3 residues: CASSYPGRPQHF. The DNA for the CDR3 is TGTGCCAGCAGTTACCCGGGGCGGCCCCAGCATTTT.

The J gene is TRBJ2-1, the V gene TRBV20-1; D remains ambiguous. Trimming removed 2 bases from V and 0 bases from J, with 5 bases in between. The germline gives CDR1 DFQATT, CDR2 SNEGSKA (reference sequence). This CDR3 is 13 amino acids long. The CDR3 here is CSARKGSYNEQFF. CDR3 in DNA: TGCAGTGCTAGAAAGGGCTCCTACAATGAGCAGTTCTTC.

The chain has TRBV7-9 and TRBJ1-1; no clear D gene. The CDR3 runs 13 residues. V was pared by 1 base and J by 4 bases, with 7 bases between. Germline loops: CDR1 SEHNR, CDR2 FQNEAQ (reference sequence). The DNA of the CDR3 is TGTGCCAGCAGCTTAGAAGAAGGCACTGAAGCTTTCTTT. Protein product: CASSLEEGTEAFF.

The chain joins TRBV5-6 to TRBJ2-1; D gene unclear. Germline values: CDR1 SGHDT, CDR2 YYEEEE. Trimming cost V 1 base and J 0 bases, with 2 bases left between them. This CDR3 is built from 13 residues. CDR3 nucleotides: TGTGCCAGCAGCTTGATCTCCTACAATGAGCAGTTCTTC. Amino acids: CASSLISYNEQFF.

This chain joins TRBV6-2 or TRBV6-3 and TRBJ2-7, with D maybe TRBD2 (6 bases). Germline CDR1 is MNHEY and CDR2 is SVGEGT. V lost 10 bases to trimming and J lost 4 bases, with 11 bases between them. This CDR3 has 11 residues. The CDR3 here is CATGRGYEQYF. The CDR3, as DNA: TGTGCCACCGGGCGGGGTTACGAGCAGTACTTC.